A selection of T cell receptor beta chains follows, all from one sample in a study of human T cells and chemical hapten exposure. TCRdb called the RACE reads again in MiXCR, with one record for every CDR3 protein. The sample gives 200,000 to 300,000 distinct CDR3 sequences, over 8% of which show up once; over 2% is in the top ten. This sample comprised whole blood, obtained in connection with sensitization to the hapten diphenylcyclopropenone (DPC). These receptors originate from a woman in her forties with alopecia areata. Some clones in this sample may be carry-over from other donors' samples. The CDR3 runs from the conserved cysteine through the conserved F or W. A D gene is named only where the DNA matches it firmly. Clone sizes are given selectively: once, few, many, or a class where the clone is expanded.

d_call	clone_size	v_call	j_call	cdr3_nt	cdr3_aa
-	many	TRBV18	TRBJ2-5	TGTGCCAGCTCACCGCGCAGCCAAGAGACCCAGTACTTC	CASSPRSQETQYF
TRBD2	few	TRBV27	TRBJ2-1	TGTGCCAGCAGTTTCAGGCGGGAGGGCCCCACCGGAGATGAGCAGTTCTTC	CASSFRREGPTGDEQFF
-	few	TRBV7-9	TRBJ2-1	TGTGCCAGCAGCCCCCGGCCCGGGGGAGCGGGTACCTACAATGAGCAGTTCTTC	CASSPRPGGAGTYNEQFF
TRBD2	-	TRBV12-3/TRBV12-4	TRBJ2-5	TGTGCCAGCAGGAGACTAGCGGGAGCCGAGACCCAGTACTTC	CASRRLAGAETQYF
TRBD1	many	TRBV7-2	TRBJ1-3	TGTGCCAGCGGACCTTGGACAGGGGGCCGCGGAAACACCATATATTTT	CASGPWTGGRGNTIYF
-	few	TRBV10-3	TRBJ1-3	TGTGCCATCACTGGATCTGGAAACACCATATATTTT	CAITGSGNTIYF
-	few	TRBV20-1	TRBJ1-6	TGCAGTGCTAGAGGCCAACAGGGTGCTAATTCACCCCTCCACTTT	CSARGQQGANSPLHF
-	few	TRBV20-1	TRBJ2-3	TGCAGTGCCCAGACAGATACGCAGTATTTT	CSAQTDTQYF
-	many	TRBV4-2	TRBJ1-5	TGTGCCAGCAGCCAAGATAGCGGGACTTCCAGAACCCAGCATTTT	CASSQDSGTSRTQHF
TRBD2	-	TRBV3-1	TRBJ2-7	TGTGCCAGCAGCGCCGCCGCGGGAGACGAGCAGTACTTC	CASSAAAGDEQYF
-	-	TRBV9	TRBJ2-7	TGTGCCAGCAGCGTACGGGGGAGCTCCTACGAGCAGTACTTC	CASSVRGSSYEQYF
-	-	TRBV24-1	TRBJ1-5	TGTGCCACCAGTGATAGCAATCAGCCCCAGCATTTT	CATSDSNQPQHF
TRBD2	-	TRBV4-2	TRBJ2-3	TGTGCCAGCAGCCAAGAACTAGCGGGAGGCACAGATACGCAGTATTTT	CASSQELAGGTDTQYF
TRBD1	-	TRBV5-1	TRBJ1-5	TGCGCCAGCAGCATCTCAGGACAGGGAGATCAGCCCCAGCATTTT	CASSISGQGDQPQHF
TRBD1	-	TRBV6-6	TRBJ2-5	TGTGCCAGCAGTTACGGACAGGGAGGTCCCCAAGAGACCCAGTACTTC	CASSYGQGGPQETQYF
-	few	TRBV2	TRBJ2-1	TGTGCCAGCAGTGCGAGGGGAAGTGGGAGTGAGCAGTTCTTC	CASSARGSGSEQFF
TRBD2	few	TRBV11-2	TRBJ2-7	TGTGCCAGCACCACGACTAGCCGACCCTACGAGCAGTACTTC	CASTTTSRPYEQYF
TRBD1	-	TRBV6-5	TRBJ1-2	TGTGCCAGCAGCTTGGACAGGTCGAGGAGCTACACCTTC	CASSLDRSRSYTF
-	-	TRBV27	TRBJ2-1	TGTGCCAGCAGTTTATACAGGTCTGCCTACAATGAGCAGTTCTTC	CASSLYRSAYNEQFF
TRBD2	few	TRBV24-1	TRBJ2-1	TGTGCCACCAGTGACGATACTAGCGGGAGCTCCTACAATGAGCAGTTCTTC	CATSDDTSGSSYNEQFF
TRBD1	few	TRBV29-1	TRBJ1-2	TGCAGCGGGGGCGGAGGGGGCGGCTATGGCTACACCTTC	CSGGGGGGYGYTF
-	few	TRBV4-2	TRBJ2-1	TGTGCCAGCAGCCGCCCCTCCGCGGACAGCTCCTACAATGAGCAGTTCTTC	CASSRPSADSSYNEQFF